This T cell receptor (beta chain) was observed in a study of blood T cells in healthy people across ages. The trim removed 6 bases at V and 13 bases at J, leaving 15 bases unmatched. This CDR3 has 14 residues. It was with a sample-barcoded 5' primer and a J-beta primer mix that a second PCR of roughly 6 to 12 cycles was run. TCRdb used MiXCR to reprocess the 5' RACE reads, holding one entry per CDR3 protein. Of about 970,000 distinct CDR3 sequences listed, about 53% are singletons. The source material was blood. This clonotype was obtained from a woman in her sixties in good health. The V gene is TRBV12-3 or TRBV12-4, the J gene TRBJ1-2, with 9 bases fitting TRBD1. The DNA of the CDR3 is TGTGCCAGCAGCCAGGGACAGGGTCCGCTTAGGGTCACCTTC. It codes for CASSQGQGPLRVTF.